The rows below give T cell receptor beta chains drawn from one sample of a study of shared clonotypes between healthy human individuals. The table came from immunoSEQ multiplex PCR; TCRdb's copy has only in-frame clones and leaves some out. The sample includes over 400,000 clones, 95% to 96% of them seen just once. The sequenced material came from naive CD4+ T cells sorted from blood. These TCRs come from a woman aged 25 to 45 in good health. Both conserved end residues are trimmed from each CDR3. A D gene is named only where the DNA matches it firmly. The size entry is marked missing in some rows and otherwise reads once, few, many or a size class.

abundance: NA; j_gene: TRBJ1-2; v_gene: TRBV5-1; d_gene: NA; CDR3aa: ASGDSRGYT
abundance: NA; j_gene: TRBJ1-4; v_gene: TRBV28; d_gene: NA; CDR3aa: ASSFPTSRNEKLF
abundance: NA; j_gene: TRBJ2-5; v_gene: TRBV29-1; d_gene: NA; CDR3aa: SVAGGSLAADQETQY
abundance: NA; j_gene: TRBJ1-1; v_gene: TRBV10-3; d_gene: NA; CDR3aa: AISDRGLNTEAF
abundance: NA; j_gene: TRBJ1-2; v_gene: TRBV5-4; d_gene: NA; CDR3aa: ASSPERGGYGYT
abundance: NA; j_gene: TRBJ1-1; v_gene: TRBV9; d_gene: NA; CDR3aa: ASSYTGNTEAF
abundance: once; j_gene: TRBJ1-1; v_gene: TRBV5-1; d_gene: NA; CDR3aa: ASYRDLNTEAF
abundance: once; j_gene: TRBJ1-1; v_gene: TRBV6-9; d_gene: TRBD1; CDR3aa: ASTPGQGTSTEAF
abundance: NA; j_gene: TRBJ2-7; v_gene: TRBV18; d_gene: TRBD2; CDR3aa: ASSPWTSGSYEQY
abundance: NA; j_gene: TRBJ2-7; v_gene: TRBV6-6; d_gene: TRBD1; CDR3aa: ASSYAQGATYEQY
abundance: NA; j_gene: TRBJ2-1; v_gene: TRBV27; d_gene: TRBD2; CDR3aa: ASSVSGLPYNEQF
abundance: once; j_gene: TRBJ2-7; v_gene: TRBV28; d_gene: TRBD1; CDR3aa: ASSSRGPRYEQY
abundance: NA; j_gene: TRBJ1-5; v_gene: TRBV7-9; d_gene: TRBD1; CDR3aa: ASSLVGTGGLNQPQH
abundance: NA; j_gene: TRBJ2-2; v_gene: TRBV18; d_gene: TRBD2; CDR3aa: ASSTSGATGELF
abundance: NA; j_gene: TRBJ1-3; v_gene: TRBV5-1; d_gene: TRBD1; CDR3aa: ASSLGQGASDTIY
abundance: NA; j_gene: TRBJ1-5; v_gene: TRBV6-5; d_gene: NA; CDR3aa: ASSYQAGNQPQH
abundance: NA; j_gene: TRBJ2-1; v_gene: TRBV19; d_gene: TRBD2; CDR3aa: ASRTGTSGSREQF
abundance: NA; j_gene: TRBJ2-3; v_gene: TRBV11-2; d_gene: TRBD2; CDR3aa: ASSTPQRDTDTQY
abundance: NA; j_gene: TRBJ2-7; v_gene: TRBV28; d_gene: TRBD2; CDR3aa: ASSESGITTYGQY
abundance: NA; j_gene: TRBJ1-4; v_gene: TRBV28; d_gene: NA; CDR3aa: ASSLYQLNEKLF
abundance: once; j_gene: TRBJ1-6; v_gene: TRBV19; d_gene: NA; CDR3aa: ASSIPDSPLH
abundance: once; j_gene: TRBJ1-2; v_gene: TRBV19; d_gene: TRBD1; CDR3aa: ASSIDLKDRGSYGYT
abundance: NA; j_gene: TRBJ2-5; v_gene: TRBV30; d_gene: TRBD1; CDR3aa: AVDRGQETQY
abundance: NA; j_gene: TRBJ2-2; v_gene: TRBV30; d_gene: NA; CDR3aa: AWSVWTGELF
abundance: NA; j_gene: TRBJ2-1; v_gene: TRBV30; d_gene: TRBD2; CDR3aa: AREVYNEQF
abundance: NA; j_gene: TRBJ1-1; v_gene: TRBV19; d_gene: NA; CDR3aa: ASTSPARGRAEAF
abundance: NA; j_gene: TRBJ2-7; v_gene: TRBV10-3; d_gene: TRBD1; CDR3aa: AISEWGTGAGEQY
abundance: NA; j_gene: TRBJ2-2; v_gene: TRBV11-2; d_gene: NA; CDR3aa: ASSLNIGQGNTGELF
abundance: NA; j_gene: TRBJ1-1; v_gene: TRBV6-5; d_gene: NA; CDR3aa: ASRLNTEAF
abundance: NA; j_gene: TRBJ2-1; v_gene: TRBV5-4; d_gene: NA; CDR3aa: ASSAPPNRLQF
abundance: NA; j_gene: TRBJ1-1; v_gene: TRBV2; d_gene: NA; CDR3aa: ASRRRTAVEAF
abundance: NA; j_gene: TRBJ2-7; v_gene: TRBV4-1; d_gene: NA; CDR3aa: ASSRLSGGSYEQY
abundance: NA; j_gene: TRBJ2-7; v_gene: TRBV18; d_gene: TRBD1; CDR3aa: ASSPGTALSYEQY
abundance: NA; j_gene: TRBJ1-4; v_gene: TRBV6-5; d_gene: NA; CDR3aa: ASSSTATNEKLF
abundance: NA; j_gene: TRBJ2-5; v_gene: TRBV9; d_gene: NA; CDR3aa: ASSVGEGIATQFKTQY
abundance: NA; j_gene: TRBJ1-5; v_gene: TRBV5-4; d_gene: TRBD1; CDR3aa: ASSLFPGQNNQPQH
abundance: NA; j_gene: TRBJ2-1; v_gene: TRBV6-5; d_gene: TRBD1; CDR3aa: ASSYQGTGGADEQF
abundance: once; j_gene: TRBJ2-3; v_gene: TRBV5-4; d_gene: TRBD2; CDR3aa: ASSIGTTSTDTQY
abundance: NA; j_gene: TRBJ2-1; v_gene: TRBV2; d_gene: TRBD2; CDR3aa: ASSERLAGHEQF
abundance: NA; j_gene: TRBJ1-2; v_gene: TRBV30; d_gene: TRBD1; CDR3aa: AWRDRGLDGYT
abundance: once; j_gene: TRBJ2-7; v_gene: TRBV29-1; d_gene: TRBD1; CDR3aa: SVEGTGTYEQY
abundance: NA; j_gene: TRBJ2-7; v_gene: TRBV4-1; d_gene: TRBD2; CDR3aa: ASSQTGTSGLRGEQY
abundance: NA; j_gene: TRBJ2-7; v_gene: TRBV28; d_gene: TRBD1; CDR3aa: ASSSSGGQGSYEQY
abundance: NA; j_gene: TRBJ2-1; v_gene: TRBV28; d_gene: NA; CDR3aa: ASSLMRIGSYNEQF
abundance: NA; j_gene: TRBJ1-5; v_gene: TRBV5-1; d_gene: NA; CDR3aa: ASSLGESNQPQH
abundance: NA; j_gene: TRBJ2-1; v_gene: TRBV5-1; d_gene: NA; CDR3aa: ASSFTVSSYNEQF
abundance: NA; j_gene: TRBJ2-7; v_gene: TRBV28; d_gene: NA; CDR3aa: ASSPGGPYEQY
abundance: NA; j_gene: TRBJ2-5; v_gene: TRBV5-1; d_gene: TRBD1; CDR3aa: ASSAQPLGTGFLTETQY
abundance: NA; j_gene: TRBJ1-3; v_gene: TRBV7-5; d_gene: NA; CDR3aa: VRSRAGTYISGPGNTIY
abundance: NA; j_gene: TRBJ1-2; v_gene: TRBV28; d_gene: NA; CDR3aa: ASSIREDYRYGYT
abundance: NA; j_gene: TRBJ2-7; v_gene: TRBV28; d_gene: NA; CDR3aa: ASSLTGVNEQY
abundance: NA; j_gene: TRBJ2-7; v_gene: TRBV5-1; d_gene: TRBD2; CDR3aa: ASSDGLVYEQY
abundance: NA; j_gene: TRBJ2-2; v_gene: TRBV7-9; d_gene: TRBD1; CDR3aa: ASSGTGANTGELF
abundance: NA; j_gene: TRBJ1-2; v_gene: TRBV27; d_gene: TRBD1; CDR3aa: ASSLSRGQGALYGYT
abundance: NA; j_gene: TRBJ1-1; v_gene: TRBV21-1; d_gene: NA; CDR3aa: ASSRRDNRNTEAF
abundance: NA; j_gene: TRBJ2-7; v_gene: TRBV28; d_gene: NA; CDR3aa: ASSLSLSEQY
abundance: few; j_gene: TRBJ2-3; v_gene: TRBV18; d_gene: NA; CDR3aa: ASSPPSVDTQY
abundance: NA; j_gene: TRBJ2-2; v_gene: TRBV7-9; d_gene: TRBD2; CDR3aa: ASSPSLAVNTGELF
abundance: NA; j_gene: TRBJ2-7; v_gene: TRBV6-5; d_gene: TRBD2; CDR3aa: ASSYSTSGSYEQY
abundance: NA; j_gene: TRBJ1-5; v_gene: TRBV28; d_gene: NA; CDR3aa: ASRQAPNQPQH